The clone carrying this T cell receptor (beta chain) appeared a few times. This sample was taken from a study of beta chain features in type 1 diabetes. Germline-derived CDR1 and CDR2 are SQVTM and ANQGSEA. The CDR3 length is 15 residues. Trimming cost V 3 bases and J 4 bases; bases outside gene matches: 6. Sorting gave populations that all exceeded 95% purity. Sequenced material consisted of expressed TCRB transcripts (all of the isolated RNA was reverse transcribed). The method was immunoSEQ multiplex PCR; TCRdb's version includes in-frame clones alone and lacks a portion of them. This table holds about 450,000 clones, roughly 11% found once.

The chain couples TRBV29-1 to TRBJ2-1; 10 bases are a match to TRBD1. The TCR sequence derives from a woman aged 18-30 years in good health. The sample comprised naive CD4+ T cells from blood. The CDR3 protein is CSVDRGQGSYNEQFF. CDR3 DNA: TGCAGCGTTGATAGGGGACAGGGGTCATACAATGAGCAGTTCTTC.